The rows below give T cell receptor beta chains drawn from one sample of a study of blood T cells in healthy people across ages. One entry per CDR3 protein results from TCRdb running MiXCR on the 5' RACE reads. The data contain about 640,000 distinct CDR3 sequences, approximately 59% of them seen just once; the ten biggest clones take up 30% to 45%. The sequenced sample was blood. The source of these receptors is a man between 60 and 75 years old in good health. The CDR3 runs from the conserved cysteine through the conserved F or W. Each record gives: V gene, CDR3 length, D gene, clone size, J gene, CDR3 DNA, CDR3 protein. D genes are given only for firm matches. A row's size may be missing; if present it is once, few, many or a size class.

TRBV6-1	14	NA	NA	TRBJ2-1	TGTGCCAGCAGCCCAGGGAATTCCTACAATGAGCAGTTCTTC	CASSPGNSYNEQFF
TRBV29-1	13	NA	few	TRBJ2-4	TGCAGCGTCGAGAGGCCCAAAAAAAACATTCAGTACTTC	CSVERPKKNIQYF
TRBV20-1	14	NA	NA	TRBJ2-5	TGCAGTGCTGGATCCTACCTCGGGCGTGAGACCCAGTACTTC	CSAGSYLGRETQYF
TRBV18	14	NA	NA	TRBJ2-5	TGTGCCAGCTCACCGGACAGATTTCAAGAGACCCAGTACTTC	CASSPDRFQETQYF
TRBV6-6	14	NA	NA	TRBJ1-6	TGTGCCAGCAGTCAACGACAGGATAATTCACCCCTCCACTTT	CASSQRQDNSPLHF
TRBV20-1	11	NA	NA	TRBJ2-3	TGCAGTGCTATTAACGGCGATACGCAGTATTTT	CSAINGDTQYF
TRBV6-6	14	TRBD2	NA	TRBJ2-5	TGTGCCAGCAGTCTGCCGGGAGGGCGAGAGACCCAGTACTTC	CASSLPGGRETQYF
TRBV10-3	14	TRBD2	few	TRBJ2-2	TGTGCCGCCGGGACTAGCGGGGGTGGCGGGGAGCTGTTTTTT	CAAGTSGGGGELFF
TRBV20-1	14	TRBD2	NA	TRBJ2-7	TGCAGTGCTAGACGGGCGGGGGTGACCTACGAGCAGTACTTC	CSARRAGVTYEQYF
TRBV5-1	16	TRBD1	NA	TRBJ2-5	TGCGCCAGCAGCCTCAGGACAGGCCCCCTGATCGGGACCCAGTACTTC	CASSLRTGPLIGTQYF
TRBV11-2	13	NA	NA	TRBJ2-2	TGTGCCAGCAGCTTTGGACGGACCGGGGAGCTGTTTTTT	CASSFGRTGELFF
TRBV18	16	NA	few	TRBJ2-5	TGTGCCAGCTCACCGCGGGAAACTCTAGCCTCAGAGACCCAGTACTTC	CASSPRETLASETQYF
TRBV29-1	13	NA	many	TRBJ2-5	TGCAGCGTTGTGGAGGGAGCGGGCGAGACCCAGTACTTC	CSVVEGAGETQYF
TRBV4-1	15	NA	NA	TRBJ2-1	TGCGCCAGCAGACACGGACTTGGAGGCTTCAATGAGCAGTTCTTC	CASRHGLGGFNEQFF
TRBV25-1	13	NA	NA	TRBJ2-1	TGTGCCAGCAGTGAAGTCCCCCATGATGAGCAGTTCTTC	CASSEVPHDEQFF
TRBV29-1	11	NA	few	TRBJ2-1	TGCAGCGTTAGGTACTACAATGAGCAGTTCTTC	CSVRYYNEQFF
TRBV25-1	13	NA	few	TRBJ1-4	TGTGCCAGCAGTGAGGGGAGGGATGAAAAACTGTTTTTT	CASSEGRDEKLFF
TRBV12-3/TRBV12-4	16	TRBD1	NA	TRBJ2-1	TGTGCCAGCGGTTTATGGGGACAGGGGGCTCGAAATGAGCAGTTCTTC	CASGLWGQGARNEQFF
TRBV4-1	15	NA	NA	TRBJ2-3	TGCGCCAGCAGCCCTCAGTGGTTTGGCACAGATACGCAGTATTTT	CASSPQWFGTDTQYF
TRBV7-2	15	NA	NA	TRBJ2-3	TGTGCCAGCAGCTTAGTAGGGGCTGGGACAGATACGCAGTATTTT	CASSLVGAGTDTQYF
TRBV24-1	14	NA	NA	TRBJ2-3	TGTGCCACCAGTGATTTGGAAAGTGGGGATACGCAGTATTTT	CATSDLESGDTQYF
TRBV10-3	13	TRBD1	NA	TRBJ1-6	TGTGCCACCGTGGGACAGGGGGATTCACCCCTCCACTTT	CATVGQGDSPLHF
TRBV5-1	17	TRBD1	NA	TRBJ2-7	TGCGTCAGCAGCAGGACCTTGAACAGGGGGCTTTACAATGAGCAGTACTTC	CVSSRTLNRGLYNEQYF
TRBV5-1	15	NA	few	TRBJ2-7	TGCGCCAGCAGCCCGGGCGGGACAACCATCTACGAGCAGTACTTC	CASSPGGTTIYEQYF
TRBV20-1	13	NA	NA	TRBJ1-2	TGCAGTGCTAGACACAGGGAGGGCTATGGCTACACCTTC	CSARHREGYGYTF
TRBV6-6	16	NA	NA	TRBJ1-2	TGTGCCAGCAGCTCCTCCGGGGCCATCCATTCCTATGGCTACACCTTC	CASSSSGAIHSYGYTF
TRBV5-1	14	TRBD2	NA	TRBJ2-1	TGCGCCAGCAGCTTGGGGACTAGCTCAAGTGAGCAGTTCTTC	CASSLGTSSSEQFF
TRBV4-1	19	TRBD2	NA	TRBJ2-2	TGCGCCAGCAGCCAAGATGGGCTAGCGGGGGCCTGGAACACCGGGGAGCTGTTTTTT	CASSQDGLAGAWNTGELFF
TRBV6-1	13	NA	NA	TRBJ2-7	TGTGCCGGCCAGGGGCTGTTCTCCTACGAGCAGTACTTC	CAGQGLFSYEQYF
TRBV5-1	14	NA	NA	TRBJ1-4	TGCGCCAGCAGCTTGGAACAGCAAAATGAAAAACTGTTTTTT	CASSLEQQNEKLFF
TRBV7-2	15	TRBD2	NA	TRBJ2-7	TGTGCCAGCAGCTTAGCTAGGGGCGGGAGGAACGAGCAGTACTTC	CASSLARGGRNEQYF
TRBV7-2	15	TRBD2	NA	TRBJ2-7	TGTGCCAGCAGCTTACGAGCGGGGGGTCTTGACGAGCAGTACTTC	CASSLRAGGLDEQYF